Listed below are T cell receptor beta chains from one sample, sequenced in a study of T cells in Graves' hyperthyroidism and ophthalmopathy. TCRdb processed the multiplex PCR reads anew with MiXCR; each CDR3 protein has one entry. Among about 500,000 distinct CDR3 sequences listed, 16% were seen once. Sequencing was performed on blood. All receptors derive from a woman aged 18-35 years with Graves' hyperthyroidism. Both conserved end residues are part of each CDR3. D genes are given only for firm matches. Rows give clone size only sometimes, using once, few, many, or a class for an expanded clone.

D gene	clone size	J gene	V gene	CDR3 protein	CDR3 DNA
TRBD1	many	TRBJ2-7	TRBV24-1	CATSDFGTGRNIDEQYF	TGTGCCACCAGTGATTTCGGGACAGGGAGAAATATTGACGAGCAGTACTTC
.	many	TRBJ2-3	TRBV28	CASSSIKGFSTDTQYF	TGTGCCAGCAGCTCAATTAAGGGGTTTAGCACAGATACGCAGTATTTT
TRBD1	.	TRBJ2-7	TRBV19	CASSIGTGYYEQYF	TGTGCCAGTAGTATCGGGACAGGGTACTACGAGCAGTACTTC
TRBD2	many	TRBJ2-7	TRBV3-1	CASSQEYGTSSYEQYF	TGTGCCAGCAGCCAAGAGTACGGGACTAGCTCCTACGAGCAGTACTTC
.	many	TRBJ2-5	TRBV28	CASRRRAGRVETQYF	TGTGCCAGCAGGAGGAGGGCAGGGCGGGTAGAGACCCAGTACTTC
TRBD1	few	TRBJ2-3	TRBV20-1	CSATTGFKTDTQYF	TGCAGTGCCACGACAGGGTTTAAAACAGATACGCAGTATTTT
TRBD2	.	TRBJ2-2	TRBV29-1	CSVEGLAGISGELFF	TGCAGCGTTGAAGGTCTAGCGGGAATAAGCGGGGAGCTGTTTTTT
.	.	TRBJ2-1	TRBV5-5	CASGKRREWGNEQFF	TGTGCCAGCGGGAAGAGGAGGGAATGGGGTAATGAGCAGTTCTTC
.	.	TRBJ2-7	TRBV7-8	CASSLVDRRPYEQYF	TGTGCCAGCAGCTTAGTAGATCGCCGCCCCTACGAGCAGTACTTC
.	many	TRBJ2-1	TRBV28	CASSLRGDNEQFF	TGTGCCAGCAGTTTACGGGGTGACAATGAGCAGTTCTTC
TRBD2	.	TRBJ2-1	TRBV5-5	CASSGQAGVYNEQFF	TGTGCCAGCAGCGGCCAAGCGGGAGTCTACAATGAGCAGTTCTTC
.	few	TRBJ2-3	TRBV12-5	CASSPPGRASTDTQYF	TGTGCTAGTTCCCCGCCTGGTCGGGCTAGCACAGATACGCAGTATTTT
.	few	TRBJ2-1	TRBV18	CASSPNRASYNEQFF	TGTGCCAGCTCACCGAACAGGGCCTCCTACAATGAGCAGTTCTTC
.	many	TRBJ1-6	TRBV11-2	CASSLVVHRNSPLHF	TGTGCCAGCAGCTTAGTGGTACACCGTAATTCACCCCTCCACTTT
.	few	TRBJ2-3	TRBV6-1	CASRPFVGRTDTQYF	TGTGCCAGCAGGCCTTTTGTCGGGAGAACAGATACGCAGTATTTT
.	.	TRBJ2-5	TRBV6-1	CASSRNPVQETQYF	TGTGCCAGCAGCCGAAACCCGGTACAAGAGACCCAGTACTTC
TRBD1	few	TRBJ1-1	TRBV10-3	CAISAEDRTNTEAFF	TGTGCCATCAGTGCTGAGGACAGGACGAACACTGAAGCTTTCTTT
TRBD1	.	TRBJ2-7	TRBV29-1	CSVDEGLGTEPSYEQYF	TGCAGCGTTGACGAGGGGTTGGGGACAGAACCTTCCTACGAGCAGTACTTC
.	many	TRBJ2-7	TRBV2	CASTKPSSYEQYF	TGTGCCAGCACCAAGCCTTCGAGCTACGAGCAGTACTTC
.	.	TRBJ2-7	TRBV6-1	CASRFSQGWGEQYF	TGTGCCAGCAGGTTTTCACAGGGCTGGGGCGAGCAGTACTTC
.	few	TRBJ1-6	TRBV7-3	CASSFKGGSNSPLHF	TGTGCCAGCAGCTTTAAGGGTGGAAGCAATTCACCCCTCCACTTT
TRBD2	few	TRBJ2-7	TRBV11-2	CASSSIKGLAEFYEQYF	TGTGCCAGCAGCTCTATCAAAGGGCTAGCGGAGTTCTACGAGCAGTACTTC
TRBD2	few	TRBJ2-1	TRBV25-1	CASRRNGALTSGRVNEQFF	TGTGCCAGCAGGAGAAATGGGGCCTTAACTAGCGGGAGGGTTAATGAGCAGTTCTTC
TRBD2	many	TRBJ2-5	TRBV12-3/TRBV12-4	CASSPLAGVRVVQYF	TGTGCCAGCAGCCCACTAGCGGGGGTTCGGGTGGTCCAGTACTTC
.	few	TRBJ2-7	TRBV29-1	CSVDTGDRSYEQYF	TGCAGCGTTGATACGGGGGACCGCTCCTACGAGCAGTACTTC
TRBD1	many	TRBJ2-7	TRBV7-9	CASSDAGQGSYEQYF	TGTGCCAGCAGCGACGCCGGACAGGGCTCCTACGAGCAGTACTTC
TRBD1	.	TRBJ1-5	TRBV2	CASTGTGGFRSQPQHF	TGTGCCAGCACCGGGACAGGGGGATTTCGCTCTCAGCCCCAGCATTTT
.	.	TRBJ1-6	TRBV6-1	CASQGFGSYNSPLHF	TGTGCCAGCCAGGGTTTCGGCTCCTATAATTCACCCCTCCACTTT
.	many	TRBJ1-1	TRBV7-3	CASPSPSAAEAFF	TGTGCCAGCCCAAGTCCCTCGGCCGCTGAAGCTTTCTTT
.	many	TRBJ1-1	TRBV6-4	CASSWELNTEAFF	TGTGCCAGCAGCTGGGAGTTGAACACTGAAGCTTTCTTT
TRBD2	few	TRBJ2-1	TRBV12-3/TRBV12-4	CSAGGRYEQFF	TGTAGCGCGGGGGGGCGTTATGAGCAGTTCTTC
TRBD2	many	TRBJ2-3	TRBV28	CAISLAGDTDTQYF	TGTGCCATCTCCCTAGCGGGTGACACAGATACGCAGTATTTT
.	many	TRBJ2-5	TRBV7-3	CASSWSGVQGETKYF	TGTGCCAGCAGCTGGAGCGGGGTCCAGGGGGAGACCAAGTACTTC
TRBD2	many	TRBJ2-3	TRBV20-1	CSANLAGGPDTQYF	TGCAGTGCTAACCTAGCGGGAGGGCCAGATACGCAGTATTTT
TRBD1	.	TRBJ2-5	TRBV20-1	CSAIKFRTGRLQETQYF	TGCAGTGCTATAAAATTTAGGACAGGGCGTCTACAAGAGACCCAGTACTTC
.	few	TRBJ1-5	TRBV7-2	CASSLVRQSSNQPQHF	TGTGCCAGCAGCTTAGTTCGACAGAGCAGCAATCAGCCCCAGCATTTT
TRBD1	.	TRBJ1-2	TRBV10-3	CAISESPGQGGWNYGYTF	TGTGCCATCAGTGAGTCACCGGGACAGGGCGGATGGAACTATGGCTACACCTTC
TRBD2	many	TRBJ2-5	TRBV2	CASSAGLAGETQYF	TGTGCCAGCAGTGCGGGACTAGCGGGAGAGACCCAGTACTTC
.	many	TRBJ2-5	TRBV28	CASSRAGTETQYF	TGTGCCAGCAGTCGGGCAGGGACAGAGACCCAGTACTTC
.	.	TRBJ2-7	TRBV12-3/TRBV12-4	CASSPNRVSYEQYF	TGTGCCAGCAGTCCAAACAGGGTTTCCTACGAGCAGTACTTC
.	.	TRBJ2-7	TRBV12-3/TRBV12-4	CASSFPSGTEFYEQYF	TGTGCCAGCAGTTTCCCCTCGGGGACGGAATTCTACGAGCAGTACTTC
TRBD2	many	TRBJ2-7	TRBV10-2	CASRAGPGLAGEGYEQYF	TGCGCCAGCAGAGCCGGTCCGGGACTAGCGGGAGAGGGCTACGAGCAGTACTTC
.	.	TRBJ1-1	TRBV19	CASSILVEGGMNTEAFF	TGTGCCAGTAGTATACTGGTCGAAGGGGGAATGAACACTGAAGCTTTCTTT
TRBD2	.	TRBJ2-7	TRBV9	CASSVDIAGGYEQYF	TGTGCCAGCAGCGTAGATATAGCGGGAGGTTACGAACAGTACTTC
.	.	TRBJ2-1	TRBV20-1	CSAGRRNEQFF	TGCAGTGCTGGGAGGCGGAATGAGCAGTTCTTC
.	many	TRBJ2-1	TRBV12-3/TRBV12-4	CASSPGPRSSYNEQFF	TGTGCCAGCAGTCCGGGCCCCAGGAGCTCCTACAATGAGCAGTTCTTC
.	once	TRBJ1-4	TRBV10-3	CAISEGVGGRRTNEKLFF	TGTGCCATCAGTGAAGGGGTTGGGGGGCGCCGCACTAATGAAAAACTGTTTTTT
TRBD2	.	TRBJ2-3	TRBV4-2	CASSQGLAGTDTQYF	TGTGCCAGCAGCCAAGGGCTAGCGGGAACAGATACGCAGTATTTT
.	.	TRBJ2-1	TRBV2	CASSDQGHEQFF	TGTGCCAGCAGTGACCAGGGTCATGAGCAGTTCTTC
.	.	TRBJ2-3	TRBV9	CASSVGGSMLADTQYF	TGTGCCAGCAGCGTAGGCGGCAGCATGCTTGCAGATACGCAGTATTTT
TRBD2	few	TRBJ2-2	TRBV15	CATSRLAGGTRTGELFF	TGTGCCACCAGCAGACTAGCGGGGGGCACGCGCACCGGGGAGCTGTTTTTT
.	many	TRBJ1-1	TRBV6-1	CASIEPLRATEAFF	TGTGCCAGCATTGAACCGCTACGGGCCACTGAAGCTTTCTTT
TRBD2	many	TRBJ2-1	TRBV20-1	CSARDSGTSGGAFSYNEQFF	TGCAGTGCTAGAGATTCGGGCACTAGCGGGGGGGCCTTCTCCTACAATGAGCAGTTCTTC